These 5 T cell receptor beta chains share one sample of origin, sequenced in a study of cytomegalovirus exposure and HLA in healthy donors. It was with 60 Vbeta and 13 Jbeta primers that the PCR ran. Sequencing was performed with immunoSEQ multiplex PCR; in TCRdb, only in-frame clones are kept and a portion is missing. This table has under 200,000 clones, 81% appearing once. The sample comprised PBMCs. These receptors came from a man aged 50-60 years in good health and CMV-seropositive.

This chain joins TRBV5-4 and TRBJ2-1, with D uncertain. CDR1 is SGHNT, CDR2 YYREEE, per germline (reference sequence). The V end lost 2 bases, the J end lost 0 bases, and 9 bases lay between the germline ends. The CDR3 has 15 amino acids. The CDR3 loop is CASSLDFSSYNEQFF. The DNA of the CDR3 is TGTGCCAGCAGCTTAGACTTCTCCTCCTACAATGAGCAGTTCTTC.

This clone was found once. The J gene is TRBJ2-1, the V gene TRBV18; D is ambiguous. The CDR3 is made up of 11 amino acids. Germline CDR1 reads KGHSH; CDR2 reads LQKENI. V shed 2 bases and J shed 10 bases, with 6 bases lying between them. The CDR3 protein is CASSPGWEQFF. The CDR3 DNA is TGTGCCAGCTCACCAGGCTGGGAGCAGTTCTTC.

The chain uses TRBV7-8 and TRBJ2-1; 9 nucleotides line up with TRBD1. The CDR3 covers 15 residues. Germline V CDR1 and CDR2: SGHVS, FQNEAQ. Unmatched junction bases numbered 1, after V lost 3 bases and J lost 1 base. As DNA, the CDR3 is TGTGCCAGCAGCTTCGACAGGGGGTCCTACAATGAGCAGTTCTTC. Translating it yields CASSFDRGSYNEQFF.

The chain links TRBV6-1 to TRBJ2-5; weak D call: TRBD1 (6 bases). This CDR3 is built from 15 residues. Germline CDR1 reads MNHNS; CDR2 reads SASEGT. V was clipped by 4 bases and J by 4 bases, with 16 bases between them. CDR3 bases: TGTGCCAGCAGTGCGTACAGGGTCTTGGGAGAGACCCAGTACTTC. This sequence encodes CASSAYRVLGETQYF.

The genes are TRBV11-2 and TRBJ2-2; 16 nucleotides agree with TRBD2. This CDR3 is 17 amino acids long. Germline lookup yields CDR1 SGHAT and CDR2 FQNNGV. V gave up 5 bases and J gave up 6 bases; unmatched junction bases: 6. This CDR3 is CASSPRGLAGGSGELFF. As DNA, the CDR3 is TGTGCCAGCAGCCCCCGGGGACTAGCGGGAGGGTCCGGGGAGCTGTTTTTT.